This is a list of T cell receptor beta chains from one sample in a study of CD8 T cells in Susac syndrome. TCRdb independently ran MiXCR on the immunoSEQ multiplex PCR reads; one entry per CDR3 protein. Of 300,000 to 350,000 distinct CDR3 sequences in the sample, roughly nine tenths were seen once. Sequenced input: CD4+ T cells from PBMCs. The receptor set was obtained from a human donor with multiple sclerosis. Both conserved end residues are part of each CDR3. The D gene is left open where the match is weak. A clone size is listed for some rows: how often the clone was seen (once, few, many), or a class if it is expanded.

d_gene | abundance | j_gene | v_gene | CDR3nt | CDR3aa
TRBD2 | - | TRBJ2-1 | TRBV3-1 | TGTGCCAGCAGCCAAGAAGCGGCGGGAGGGCCGAGCAATGAGCAGTTCTTC | CASSQEAAGGPSNEQFF
- | - | TRBJ1-5 | TRBV6-6 | TGTGCCAGCATCGCGGGGAACCATCAGCCCCAGCATTTT | CASIAGNHQPQHF
- | - | TRBJ2-2 | TRBV29-1 | TGCAGCGTTGGGGTAGGGGCAGTGAACACCGGGGAGCTGTTTTTT | CSVGVGAVNTGELFF
TRBD2 | once | TRBJ2-5 | TRBV20-1 | TGCGGGAGCAGCGCGGGAGGAGGTCAAGAGACCCAGTACTTC | CGSSAGGGQETQYF
TRBD2 | - | TRBJ2-1 | TRBV20-1 | TGCAGTGCGTACCTACTAGCGGGAGTTGGGGGCAATGAGCAGTTCTTC | CSAYLLAGVGGNEQFF
- | - | TRBJ2-5 | TRBV4-1 | TGCGCCAGCAGCCGCCTAGGGGGTGAGACCCAGTACTTC | CASSRLGGETQYF
- | - | TRBJ1-4 | TRBV9 | TGTGCCAGCAGCGTAGTAGGGACCGCAACTAATGAAAAACTGTTTTTT | CASSVVGTATNEKLFF
TRBD1 | - | TRBJ1-3 | TRBV23-1 | TGCGCCAGCAGTCAATCCAGGGGGAGCTCTGGAAACACCATATATTTT | CASSQSRGSSGNTIYF
- | - | TRBJ2-3 | TRBV2 | TGTGCCAGCAGTGACACGGTCCCCTCCCCAGATACGCAGTATTTT | CASSDTVPSPDTQYF
TRBD1 | - | TRBJ1-2 | TRBV29-1 | TGCAGCGTTGCGACAGGGGACTTACATGGCTACACCTTC | CSVATGDLHGYTF
TRBD2 | - | TRBJ2-7 | TRBV6-2/TRBV6-3 | TGTGCCAGCACTCAAAGGGGGACTAGCGGAGCCTACGAGCAGTACTTC | CASTQRGTSGAYEQYF
- | once | TRBJ1-6 | TRBV11-1 | TGTGCCAGCAGCTTACGGGTACGATCACCCCTCCACTTT | CASSLRVRSPLHF
- | - | TRBJ2-2 | TRBV10-3 | TGTGCCATCAGTGCGCTCCTGAACACCGGGGAGCTGTTTTTT | CAISALLNTGELFF
TRBD1 | once | TRBJ1-3 | TRBV18 | TGTGCCAGCTCGGGACAGGCATCTGGAAACACCATATATTTT | CASSGQASGNTIYF
- | - | TRBJ1-5 | TRBV18 | TGTGCCAGCTCACCTAACAGGCTTGGGGTCAATCAGCCCCAGCATTTT | CASSPNRLGVNQPQHF
TRBD1 | - | TRBJ1-1 | TRBV29-1 | TGCAGCGTTGAGACAGGGGGGGGCACTGAAGCTTTCTTT | CSVETGGGTEAFF
- | - | TRBJ2-7 | TRBV5-1 | TGCGCCAGCAGCTTGGTACAAGCGGGTCCTAGGGGCCTCTACGAGCAGTACTTC | CASSLVQAGPRGLYEQYF
- | - | TRBJ2-7 | TRBV5-4 | TGTGCCAGCAGCTCGAATAGGGGGGGAACCTACGAGCAGTACTTC | CASSSNRGGTYEQYF
- | once | TRBJ2-6 | TRBV5-1 | TGCGCCAGCAGCTTGGTTCAGGGCCTCCCCCCTGGGGCCAACGTCCTGACTTTC | CASSLVQGLPPGANVLTF
TRBD2 | - | TRBJ2-7 | TRBV5-1 | TGCGCCAGCAGCCCCATCGCTAGCGGCGAGTACGAGCAGTACTTC | CASSPIASGEYEQYF
- | - | TRBJ1-2 | TRBV5-1 | TGCGCCAGCGGACCTCCAGGGGAAAATGGCTACACCTTC | CASGPPGENGYTF
- | - | TRBJ2-2 | TRBV19 | TGTGCCAGTAGTATAGAGCGGCTTACCGGGGAGCTGTTTTTT | CASSIERLTGELFF
TRBD1 | - | TRBJ2-5 | TRBV10-3 | TGTGCCATCAATGTCAGGGGGCAAGAGACCCAGTACTTC | CAINVRGQETQYF
- | once | TRBJ2-1 | TRBV7-9 | TGTGCCAGCAGCCAACCTTCAAGGGACCCCTCCTACAATGAGCAGTTCTTC | CASSQPSRDPSYNEQFF
TRBD2 | - | TRBJ2-7 | TRBV20-1 | TGCAGTGCCCTGATAGCGGGGCGGGCTGAGCAGTACTTC | CSALIAGRAEQYF
TRBD1 | - | TRBJ1-5 | TRBV14 | TGTGCCAGCAGCCAAGCAGGGGGCGGTCAGCCCCAGCATTTT | CASSQAGGGQPQHF
TRBD2 | - | TRBJ2-3 | TRBV20-1 | TGCAGTGCCCCGGGGGGAAGCGGGGGGGCTACTACGCAGTATTTT | CSAPGGSGGATTQYF
TRBD1 | - | TRBJ1-1 | TRBV12-3/TRBV12-4 | TGTGCCAGCGGACAGGGGGGTTTTACTGAAGCTTTCTTT | CASGQGGFTEAFF
- | - | TRBJ2-6 | TRBV10-1 | TGCGCCAGCAGTGAGAATCGTGGGGCCAACGTCCTGACTTTC | CASSENRGANVLTF
TRBD2 | - | TRBJ2-5 | TRBV20-1 | TGCAGTGCGCCGGGACTAGCGGGGGGCCTCTCACAAGAGACCCAGTACTTC | CSAPGLAGGLSQETQYF
- | - | TRBJ2-3 | TRBV3-1 | TGTGCCAGCAGCCCCGGTCGAACCTTAGGGAGCAGGACAGATACGCAGTATTTT | CASSPGRTLGSRTDTQYF
- | - | TRBJ2-1 | TRBV5-1 | TGCGCCAGCAGCGATGGTCGACTAGTGACGGACAATGAGCAGTTCTTC | CASSDGRLVTDNEQFF
TRBD2 | - | TRBJ2-7 | TRBV10-3 | TGTGCCATCAGACCTAGCGGGAGGGCGGCCTCCTACGAGCAGTACTTC | CAIRPSGRAASYEQYF
- | - | TRBJ2-7 | TRBV9 | TGTGCCAGCAGCGTAGACGGGGGTGTCTCCTACGAGCAGTACTTC | CASSVDGGVSYEQYF
TRBD2 | - | TRBJ2-1 | TRBV12-3/TRBV12-4 | TGTGCCAGCAGGAGGGGGGGACTAGCGGGATACAATGAGCAGTTCTTC | CASRRGGLAGYNEQFF
- | - | TRBJ2-1 | TRBV25-1 | TGTGCCAGCAGTGAATTGGGCGGAGGGGGGTACAATGAGCAGTTCTTC | CASSELGGGGYNEQFF
TRBD2 | - | TRBJ2-1 | TRBV4-3 | TGCGCCAGCAGCCAAGATCTAACTAGCGGGAGAACGGACCCGCAGTTCTTC | CASSQDLTSGRTDPQFF
TRBD1 | - | TRBJ1-1 | TRBV10-2 | TGCGCCGCAGAGGGAGGGACAGGAGGGTCCTCGGGCGCTTTCTTT | CAAEGGTGGSSGAFF
- | - | TRBJ2-2 | TRBV6-1 | TGTGACGACAGGATAAGACATAATTCGGGCGGGGAGCTGTTTTTT | CDDRIRHNSGGELFF
- | - | TRBJ1-4 | TRBV2 | TGTGCCAGCCGTTTAGGCGGACGGAATAATGAAAAACTGTTTTTT | CASRLGGRNNEKLFF
- | once | TRBJ2-6 | TRBV6-5 | TGTGCCAGCAGTTACTCTTTTTCAAGGAGGGCTGGGGCCAACGTCCTGACTTTC | CASSYSFSRRAGANVLTF
TRBD2 | - | TRBJ2-7 | TRBV7-8 | TGTGCCAGCACCCGGCGGGGGGCCAGGTACGAGCAGTACTTC | CASTRRGARYEQYF